This entry lists 22 T cell receptor beta chains sequenced from one sample in a study of blood T cell repertoires in COVID-19. Produced via immunoSEQ multiplex PCR; TCRdb's table is partial and in-frame only. The sample lists around 250,000 clones; 84% were seen once. Sequenced sample: peripheral blood. The source of these receptors is a human donor in a cohort sampled during active COVID-19.

V is TRBV10-1 and J is TRBJ2-3; 9 bases agree with TRBD2. The J segment lost 2 bases and the V segment lost 4 bases, leaving 10 bases of the junction unmatched. From germline, CDR1 is WNHNN and CDR2 SYGVQD (reference sequence). This CDR3 contains 17 residues. The CDR3 DNA follows: TGCGCCAGCAGTGGAAGGGGGCTAGCGGGAAACACAGATACGCAGTATTTT. Its protein product is CASSGRGLAGNTDTQYF.

This rearrangement joins TRBV19 to TRBJ1-5; 7 nucleotides align to TRBD1. The V gene end was trimmed by 6 bases and the J gene end by 3 bases; junction bases not matched to a gene: 8. The CDR3 runs 15 residues. The V gene's germline CDR1 is LNHDA and CDR2 SQIVND (reference sequence). In DNA form, the CDR3 reads TGTGCCAGTAGAACGACAGGGATAGACAATCAGCCCCAGCATTTT. Its protein product is CASRTTGIDNQPQHF.

This clone has a handful of counts. The chain joins TRBV15 to TRBJ2-3; D might be TRBD2 (5 bases). Germline V gene data show CDR1 as LNHNV and CDR2 as YYDKDF (reference sequence). Deletions cut 6 bases from V and 4 bases from J, with 14 bases between. The CDR3 contains 14 residues. This CDR3 reads CATSSGENPDTQYF. CDR3 bases: TGTGCCACCAGTTCTGGGGAGAATCCAGATACGCAGTATTTT.

For the CDR3, the DNA is TGTGCCAGCAGCTTTAGGGTGGCTTCACAGAGGAGGGATACGCAGTATTTT. Protein: CASSFRVASQRRDTQYF. This chain joins TRBV7-8 and TRBJ2-3, with D tentatively TRBD2 (5 bases). Germline assignment: CDR1 SGHVS and CDR2 FQNEAQ. V lost 3 bases and J lost 6, with 22 bases in between. This CDR3 region has 17 residues.

This rearrangement joins TRBV5-6 to TRBJ1-1; TRBD1 is a possible D gene (5 bases). V lost 0 bases and J lost 1, with 10 bases in between. Germline CDR1 SGHDT, CDR2 YYEEEE. CDR3 length equals 15 residues. CDR3 bases: TGTGCCAGCAGCTTGGGGGACTCTCCGAACACTGAAGCTTTCTTT. Protein product: CASSLGDSPNTEAFF.

The J gene is TRBJ2-5, the V gene TRBV7-9; 10 nucleotides line up with TRBD1. The CDR3 has 18 residues. V was pared by 1 base and J by 3 bases, with 11 bases of the junction left unmatched. In germline, CDR1 is SEHNR, CDR2 FQNEAQ (reference sequence). The CDR3 region has the DNA TGTGCCAGCAGCTTAGGACAAAGCGAGGACAGGGGGAAAGAGACCCAGTACTTC. As protein: CASSLGQSEDRGKETQYF.

The chain carries TRBV5-5 and TRBJ2-1; the match to TRBD1 covers 7 bases. The CDR3 contains 14 residues. Germline CDR1 SGHKS, CDR2 YYEKEE (reference sequence). V lost 6 bases and J lost 4; bases outside the gene matches: 7. CDR3 sequence: CASTLGTVYNEQFF. The DNA of the CDR3 is TGTGCCAGCACCCTAGGGACAGTGTACAATGAGCAGTTCTTC. The variable domain in full, completed from reference TRBV5-5 and TRBJ2-1, reads DAGVTQSPTHLIKTRGQQVTLRCSPISGHKSVSWYQQVLGQGPQFIFQYYEKEERGRGNFPDRFSARQFPNYSSELNVNALLLGDSALYLCASTLGTVYNEQFFGPGTRLTVL.

This clone was seen just once. The genes are TRBV6-5 and TRBJ2-5; D unclear. Germline lookup yields CDR1 MNHEY and CDR2 SVGAGI. The V gene lost 6 bases and the J gene lost 0 bases, with 5 bases spanning the gap. The CDR3 loop spans 12 amino acids. CDR3 loop: CASSQYQETQYF. DNA for the CDR3: TGTGCCAGCAGCCAGTACCAAGAGACCCAGTACTTC.

This sequence joins TRBV28 and TRBJ2-1; 9 bases match TRBD2. The CDR3 is made up of 13 amino acids. Germline values: CDR1 MDHEN, CDR2 SYDVKM. V lost 8 bases, J lost 3 bases, and 2 bases stayed unmatched. The CDR3 is CASLAGHYNEQFF. The CDR3 DNA sequence: TGTGCCAGCCTAGCGGGGCACTACAATGAGCAGTTCTTC.

A single count supports this clone. The chain uses TRBV11-2 and TRBJ2-2, with unresolved D. The length of the CDR3 is 14 residues. V lost 2 bases and J 1 base, leaving 5 bases between the germline ends. Germline-derived CDR1 and CDR2 are SGHAT and FQNNGV. CDR3 protein: CASSLWQNTGELFF. The DNA of the CDR3 is TGTGCCAGCAGCTTATGGCAGAACACCGGGGAGCTGTTTTTT.

This chain uses TRBV28 with TRBJ1-4, with 9 bases lining up with TRBD1. CDR1 MDHEN and CDR2 SYDVKM come from the germline V gene. V was pared by 5 bases and J by 6 bases, with 7 bases of the junction left unmatched. CDR3 length equals 15 residues. DNA of the CDR3: TGTGCCAGCAGTGGGACACGGACAGGGGATGAAAAACTGTTTTTT. Translated: CASSGTRTGDEKLFF.

The J gene is TRBJ2-1, the V gene TRBV4-3; 12 nucleotides line up with TRBD2. The germline V gene encodes CDR1 LGHNA and CDR2 YSLEER. The junction had 11 bases not matched to a gene; V was cut back by 0 bases and J by 5 bases. The CDR3 has 19 amino acids. Here the CDR3 DNA reads TGCGCCAGCAGCCAAGATCCGGCAGCGACTAGCGGGGGCCACAATGAGCAGTTCTTC. Residues: CASSQDPAATSGGHNEQFF.

This chain links TRBV27 with TRBJ2-7; 11 bases are a match to TRBD2. This CDR3 region has 14 residues. Germline values: CDR1 MNHEY, CDR2 SMNVEV (reference sequence). J gave up 2 bases and V 6 bases, and 3 bases lay outside the gene matches. The CDR3 sequence is CASRGSGRAYEQYF. DNA for the CDR3: TGTGCCAGCAGGGGTAGCGGGAGGGCCTACGAGCAGTACTTC.

The CDR3: CASSSTGAGTDTQYF. CDR3 DNA: TGTGCCAGCAGCTCAACAGGGGCAGGCACAGATACGCAGTATTTT. This rearrangement joins TRBV28 to TRBJ2-3; TRBD1 agrees at 7 bases. Germline V gene sequence: CDR1 MDHEN, CDR2 SYDVKM. The junction had 7 bases not matched to a gene; V was cut back by 6 bases and J by 1 base. The CDR3 totals 15 residues.

The genes are TRBV6-5 and TRBJ2-7; D perhaps matches TRBD1 (5 bases). V was clipped by 6 bases and J by 5 bases, with 17 bases between them. This CDR3 is 14 amino acids long. In germline, CDR1 is MNHEY, CDR2 SVGAGI. In DNA, the CDR3 is TGTGCCAGCAGGCCGGCAGGGTATTACGACGAGCAGTACTTC. It codes for CASRPAGYYDEQYF.

The V and J genes are TRBV27 and TRBJ2-7; D might be TRBD1 (5 bases). The germline gives CDR1 MNHEY, CDR2 SMNVEV (reference sequence). CDR3 length: 14 amino acids. The ends were cut back, 1 base at V and 4 bases at J, with 11 bases in the middle. This chain's CDR3 is CASSLWAGKYEQYF. CDR3 nucleotide sequence: TGTGCCAGCAGTTTATGGGCAGGGAAGTACGAGCAGTACTTC.

The chain uses TRBV19 and TRBJ2-6; perhaps TRBD2 as D (6 bases). Germline-derived CDR1 and CDR2 are LNHDA and SQIVND (reference sequence). This CDR3 is 16 amino acids long. Trimming took off 3 bases at V and 3 bases at J, with 12 bases between the two ends. The CDR3 bases are TGTGCCAGTAGTATGAACCAGGGAGGTGGGGCCAACGTCCTGACTTTC. Its protein is CASSMNQGGGANVLTF.

V and J are TRBV11-2 and TRBJ1-1; D remains unclear. Germline V gene data show CDR1 as SGHAT and CDR2 as FQNNGV. Trimming stripped 0 bases from V and 2 bases from J, with 25 bases between. CDR3 size: 20 residues. CDR3 in amino acids: CASSLDGPGEGSPVNTEAFF. The CDR3, as DNA: TGTGCCAGCAGCTTAGACGGGCCTGGTGAGGGCTCCCCGGTTAACACTGAAGCTTTCTTT.

This chain uses TRBV12-3 or TRBV12-4 with TRBJ1-5, with D possibly TRBD1 on 6 matching bases. Between the trimmed V and J ends, which lost 3 bases and 7 bases, there was a span of 10 bases. The CDR3 consists of 13 residues. The DNA for the CDR3 is TGTGCCAGCAGTTTGGGGGGGCCGCAGCCCCAGCATTTT. Translated: CASSLGGPQPQHF.

A remark on this clone: The junction departs from germline at one end; a sequencing error may be responsible. Other DNA sequences in this specimen translate into the identical CDR3. This rearrangement joins TRBV12-3 or TRBV12-4 to TRBJ1-5; D remains ambiguous. This CDR3 is 13 amino acids long. The CDR3 coding sequence is TGTGCCAGCAGGATAGCTGGAGGTCAGCCTCAGCATTTT. It codes for CASRIAGGQPQHF.

The V call is TRBV27, the J call TRBJ2-7; the match to TRBD1 covers 7 bases. Germline assignment: CDR1 MNHEY and CDR2 SMNVEV (reference sequence). This CDR3 has 13 amino acids. J was trimmed by 4 bases and V by 5 bases; bases with no gene match: 5. The CDR3 protein is CASSETGFYEQYF. The CDR3, as DNA: TGTGCCAGCAGTGAGACAGGGTTTTACGAGCAGTACTTC.

The DNA of the CDR3 is TGTGCCAGCAGTTACTCGAGGGTTCAGGAGCAGTACTTC. Translated, it gives CASSYSRVQEQYF. The chain carries TRBV6-5 and TRBJ2-7, with D possibly TRBD2 on 5 matching bases. CDR3 size: 13 residues. Germline-derived CDR1 and CDR2 are MNHEY and SVGAGI. Trimming pared 0 bases from V and 7 bases from J, leaving 10 bases between.